This TCR beta chain was sequenced in a study of technical replicates of blood from a handful of donors. The data were produced by immunoSEQ multiplex PCR, yet TCRdb's version contains in-frame clones alone and is incomplete. The repertoire has tens of thousands of clones, around 90% of them found once; the top ten carry 0.3% to 0.45%. The length of the CDR3 is 14 residues. Germline values: CDR1 SGHKS, CDR2 YYEKEE (reference sequence). Trimming left V 4 bases short and J 2 bases short, with 13 bases between. This clonotype was sampled from a human donor in good health. V gene TRBV5-5 combines with J gene TRBJ2-7, with D tentatively TRBD1 (6 bases). The sample was T cells isolated from PBMCs. The CDR3 DNA is TGTGCCAGCAGCATCGGACAGACCGCCTACGAGCAGTACTTC. It encodes CASSIGQTAYEQYF.